This T cell receptor (beta chain) was documented in a study of identical twins. CDR1 is DFQATT and CDR2 is SNEGSKA in the germline V gene (reference sequence). The CDR3 length is 14 residues. Between the trimmed V and J ends, which lost 3 bases and 2 bases, there was a span of 10 bases. Template switching (which added a universal primer site) was used, and cDNA carried unique molecular identifiers. TCRdb re-called the 5' RACE reads through MiXCR, storing one row per CDR3 protein. Of approximately 530,000 distinct CDR3 sequences listed, under 25% are singletons. This clonotype was observed at least ten times. These data also formed part of another study, on yellow fever vaccine responses in identical twins. In that study: Reported findings indicate that twins' vaccine T cell responses seemed partially convergent, partially personalized.

The source of this sequence is a woman between 18 and 29 years old in good health. The V and J genes are TRBV20-1 and TRBJ2-2; perhaps TRBD2 as D (6 bases). Sequenced: CD4+ T cells sorted from blood. The CDR3 DNA reads as TGCAGTGCTAGGCTAGCGAGCAACACCGGGGAGCTGTTTTTT. Protein: CSARLASNTGELFF.